A selection of T cell receptor beta chains follows, all from one sample in a study of cytomegalovirus exposure and HLA in healthy donors. Generated by immunoSEQ multiplex PCR, the TCRdb table keeps only in-frame clones and is missing some. The table lists roughly 180,000 clones, 80% to 90% of them singletons. The sequenced material came from PBMCs. The receptors shown here come from a girl aged 10 to 17 in good health and CMV-seropositive. Both conserved end residues are part of each CDR3. A D gene is named only where the DNA matches it firmly. Size is stated for part of the rows, as once, few or many counts, or as a class when the clone is expanded.

v_gene	abundance	j_gene	d_gene	CDR3aa	CDR3nt
TRBV6-1	.	TRBJ2-1	.	CASSEFAGYSYNEQFF	TGTGCCAGCAGTGAATTTGCGGGATACTCCTACAATGAGCAGTTCTTC
TRBV9	.	TRBJ1-6	.	CASSVDRTLSSPLHF	TGTGCCAGCAGCGTAGACCGGACACTTTCTTCACCCCTCCACTTT
TRBV18	once	TRBJ2-7	.	CASSPAIGVSYEQYF	TGTGCCAGCTCACCAGCGATTGGAGTATCCTACGAGCAGTACTTC
TRBV27	.	TRBJ2-1	.	CASRRTAGRQFF	TGTGCCAGCAGACGAACAGCGGGCCGGCAGTTCTTC
TRBV5-6	.	TRBJ1-2	.	CASSLVVGVGDYGYTF	TGTGCCAGCAGCTTGGTAGTCGGGGTTGGGGACTATGGCTACACCTTC
TRBV19	.	TRBJ2-3	TRBD1	CASSIALGQDRWGLYF	TGTGCCAGTAGTATAGCCCTGGGACAGGACAGATGGGGGTTGTATTTT
TRBV6-4	.	TRBJ1-4	TRBD1	CASSPGTGNEKLFF	TGTGCCAGCAGCCCCGGGACAGGGAATGAAAAACTGTTTTTT
TRBV9	.	TRBJ2-2	.	CASSVEGEAGELFF	TGTGCCAGCAGCGTAGAAGGCGAGGCCGGGGAGCTGTTTTTT
TRBV6-1	.	TRBJ2-7	.	CAGSQAQAYEQYF	TGTGCCGGCAGTCAGGCCCAGGCCTACGAGCAGTACTTC
TRBV11-2	once	TRBJ2-7	.	CASRFAGAGYEQYF	TGTGCCAGCAGGTTTGCAGGGGCCGGATACGAGCAGTACTTC
TRBV7-9	.	TRBJ1-4	TRBD1	CSSSALGQGAVDEKLFF	TGTTCCAGCAGCGCCCTCGGACAGGGGGCGGTCGATGAAAAACTGTTTTTT
TRBV29-1	once	TRBJ2-7	TRBD2	CSVEGSNRTSGGAYEQYF	TGCAGCGTTGAGGGATCGAACCGGACTAGCGGGGGGGCCTACGAGCAGTACTTC
TRBV12-5	.	TRBJ2-7	TRBD2	CASGSGGEQYF	TGTGCTAGTGGTTCGGGAGGGGAGCAGTACTTC
TRBV5-6	.	TRBJ2-3	.	CASSRQFSTDTQYF	TGTGCCAGCAGCCGACAGTTTAGCACAGATACGCAGTATTTT
TRBV7-9	.	TRBJ1-1	.	CASSTWEGGGTEAFF	TGTGCCAGCAGCACCTGGGAGGGTGGCGGCACTGAAGCTTTCTTT
TRBV30	.	TRBJ2-7	TRBD2	CAWTPTAGGRYEQYF	TGTGCCTGGACCCCAACGGCGGGGGGCCGCTACGAGCAGTACTTC
TRBV27	.	TRBJ1-3	.	CASSPLSGSGNTIYF	TGTGCCAGCAGTCCCCTCTCCGGCTCTGGAAACACCATATATTTT
TRBV5-1	.	TRBJ2-5	.	CASSLDQGAQETQYF	TGCGCCAGCAGCTTGGATCAAGGGGCTCAAGAGACCCAGTACTTC
TRBV5-1	.	TRBJ1-6	TRBD1	CASSLRQGNSPLHF	TGCGCCAGCAGCTTGAGACAGGGAAATTCACCCCTCCACTTT
TRBV7-8	once	TRBJ2-5	TRBD2	CASSFSWLAGVETQYF	TGTGCCAGCAGCTTTAGTTGGCTAGCGGGGGTCGAGACCCAGTACTTC
TRBV6-1	.	TRBJ1-4	.	CASSEGGGKLFF	TGTGCCAGCAGTGAAGGGGGGGGAAAACTGTTTTTT
TRBV19	once	TRBJ2-7	.	CASSIGPGYEQYF	TGTGCCAGTAGTATAGGCCCGGGCTACGAGCAGTACTTC
TRBV19	few	TRBJ1-1	.	CASSIANGNEAFF	TGTGCCAGTAGTATAGCAAACGGTAATGAAGCTTTCTTT
TRBV6-1	.	TRBJ1-2	TRBD1	CASRSRTGGDGYTF	TGTGCCAGCAGATCCAGGACAGGGGGGGATGGCTACACCTTC
TRBV7-8	.	TRBJ2-7	TRBD1	CASSLGTGRSEQYF	TGTGCCAGCAGCCTCGGGACAGGGAGGAGCGAGCAGTACTTC
TRBV11-2	.	TRBJ2-3	TRBD1	CASSLARDRVTDTQYF	TGTGCCAGCAGCTTAGCCAGGGACAGGGTGACAGATACGCAGTATTTT
TRBV5-6	once	TRBJ2-7	TRBD2	CASSFRGLAGTEQYF	TGTGCCAGCAGCTTCCGTGGACTAGCGGGGACCGAGCAGTACTTC
TRBV2	once	TRBJ2-7	.	CASSEGPPSSYEQYF	TGTGCCAGCAGTGAAGGGCCCCCCAGCTCCTACGAGCAGTACTTC
TRBV27	.	TRBJ1-6	.	CASQTAMGNSPLHF	TGTGCCAGCCAGACAGCAATGGGGAATTCACCCCTCCACTTT
TRBV15	.	TRBJ2-5	.	CATSRDRVVETQYF	TGTGCCACCAGCAGAGATCGGGTCGTCGAGACCCAGTACTTC
TRBV7-2	once	TRBJ2-1	.	CASSLVHSAGYNEQFF	TGTGCCAGCAGCTTAGTCCATTCGGCAGGGTACAATGAGCAGTTCTTC
TRBV19	.	TRBJ1-2	TRBD1	CASSIRMRQGGSGYTF	TGTGCCAGTAGTATTAGGATGAGACAGGGAGGCTCTGGCTACACCTTC
TRBV27	.	TRBJ2-7	TRBD1	CASSKTGTYEQYF	TGTGCCAGCAGCAAGACAGGGACCTACGAGCAGTACTTC
TRBV2	.	TRBJ1-3	.	CASSETTVRNTIYF	TGTGCCAGCAGTGAAACCACAGTAAGAAACACCATATATTTT
TRBV6-6	once	TRBJ1-1	.	CASSYQTLGDTEAFF	TGTGCCAGCAGCTACCAGACCCTAGGGGACACTGAAGCTTTCTTT
TRBV29-1	.	TRBJ2-5	.	CSLPWDLSRERETQYF	TGCAGCCTGCCCTGGGACTTATCCAGGGAGCGGGAGACCCAGTACTTC